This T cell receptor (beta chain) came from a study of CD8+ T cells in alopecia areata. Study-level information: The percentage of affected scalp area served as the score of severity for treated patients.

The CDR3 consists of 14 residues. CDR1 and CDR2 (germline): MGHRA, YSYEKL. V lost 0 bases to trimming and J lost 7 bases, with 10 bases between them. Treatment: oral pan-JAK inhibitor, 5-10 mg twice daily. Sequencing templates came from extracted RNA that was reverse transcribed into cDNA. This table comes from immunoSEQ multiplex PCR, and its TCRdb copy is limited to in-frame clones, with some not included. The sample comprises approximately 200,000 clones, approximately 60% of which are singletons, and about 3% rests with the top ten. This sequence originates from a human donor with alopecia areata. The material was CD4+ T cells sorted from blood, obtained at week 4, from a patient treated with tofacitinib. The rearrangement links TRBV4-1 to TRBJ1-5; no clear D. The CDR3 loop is CASSQDLRAQPQHF. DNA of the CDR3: TGCGCCAGCAGCCAAGATCTGAGGGCCCAGCCCCAGCATTTT.